This T cell receptor (beta chain) originates from a study of T cell repertoires in cytomegalovirus infection. Study-wide background: Use of recently identified HLA-C-restricted and well-studied HLA-B-restricted CMV epitopes was part of the study. Matching HLA type, along with CMV infection, was indicated by public TCR beta signatures. Overall study findings and caveats: In two of eight donors, the top clonotype was HLA-C-restricted CMV-specific. Public TCR beta family frequency separated CMV-and-HLA carriers, including in an independent cohort.

This clonotype has only a few counts. The antigen remains undetermined. Its ends do not fully match the called genes, so a read error is possible. TCRdb called the reads again in MiXCR, with one record for every CDR3 protein. The sample includes about 830,000 distinct CDR3 sequences, approximately 30% of them seen just once. This CDR3 is 14 amino acids long. Per the germline V gene, CDR1 is SEHNR and CDR2 is FQNEAQ (reference sequence). Here the sequenced sample was cultured CD8+ T cells from PBMCs, taken from culture after CMV antigen stimulation. The receptor comes from a human donor in good health (CMV status not recorded). Some clones in this sample may be carry-over from other donors' samples. The rearrangement joins TRBV7-9 to TRBJ2-3; tentative D call: TRBD2 (5 bases). CDR3 in amino acids: CASSLAPEADTQYF. CDR3 nucleotide sequence: TGTGCCAGCAGCCTAGCCCCTGAGGCAGATACGCAGTATTTT.